The 2 T cell receptor beta chains below were found in one sample sequenced in a study of blood T cell repertoires in COVID-19. Sequencing used immunoSEQ multiplex PCR; TCRdb keeps in-frame clones, though not all of them. The data show about 260,000 clones, with 88% seen just once and about 9.4% held by the top ten. The sequencing input was peripheral blood. These receptors originate from a woman in her seventies with COVID-19, enrolled during active disease.

The chain is built from TRBV6-5 and TRBJ1-1; D gene ambiguous. This CDR3 comprises 14 residues. V lost 1 base and J lost 4, with 10 bases in between. Germline V CDR1 and CDR2: MNHEY, SVGAGI. As DNA, the CDR3 is TGTGCCAGCAGTTACTATGTCTCGAGCACTGAAGCTTTCTTT. Amino acids: CASSYYVSSTEAFF.

Concerning this clone: Other DNA variants within this sample encode the same CDR3. The chain has TRBV28 and TRBJ1-4; the match to TRBD1 covers 7 bases. The ends lost 3 bases at V and 8 bases at J; junction bases unmatched: 6. CDR1 and CDR2 from the germline V gene are MDHEN and SYDVKM. This CDR3 is built from 14 residues. In DNA, the CDR3 is TGTGCCAGCAGTTTGGCAGGGGGTCGAGAAAAACTGTTTTTT. It is translated as CASSLAGGREKLFF. The whole variable domain, filled in from reference TRBV28 and TRBJ1-4, reads DVKVTQSSRYLVKRTGEKVFLECVQDMDHENMFWYRQDPGLGLRLIYFSYDVKMKEKGDIPEGYSVSREKKERFSLILESASTNQTSMYLCASSLAGGREKLFFGSGTQLSVL.